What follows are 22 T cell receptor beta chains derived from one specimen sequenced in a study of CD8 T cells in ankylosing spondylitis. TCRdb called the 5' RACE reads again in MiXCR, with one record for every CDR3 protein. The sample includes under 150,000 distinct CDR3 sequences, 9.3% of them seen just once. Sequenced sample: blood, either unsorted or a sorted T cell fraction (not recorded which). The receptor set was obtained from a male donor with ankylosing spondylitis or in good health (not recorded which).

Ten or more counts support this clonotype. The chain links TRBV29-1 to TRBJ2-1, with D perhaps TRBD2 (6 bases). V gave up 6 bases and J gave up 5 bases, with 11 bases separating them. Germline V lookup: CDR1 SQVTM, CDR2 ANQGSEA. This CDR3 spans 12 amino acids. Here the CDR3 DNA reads TGCAGCGTCTTAACTAGCCACAATGAGCAGTTCTTC. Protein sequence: CSVLTSHNEQFF.

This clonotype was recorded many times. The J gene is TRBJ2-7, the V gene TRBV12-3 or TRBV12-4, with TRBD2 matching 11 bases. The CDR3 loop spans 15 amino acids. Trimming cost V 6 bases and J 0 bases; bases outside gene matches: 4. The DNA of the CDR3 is TGTGCCAGCAGGGCTAGCGGGAGGAGCTCCTACGAGCAGTACTTC. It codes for CASRASGRSSYEQYF.

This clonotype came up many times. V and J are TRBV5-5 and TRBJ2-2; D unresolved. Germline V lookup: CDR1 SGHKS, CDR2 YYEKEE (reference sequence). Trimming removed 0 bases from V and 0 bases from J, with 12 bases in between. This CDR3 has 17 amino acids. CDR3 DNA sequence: TGTGCCAGCAGCTTGGATTTCCGGGCCGCGAACACCGGGGAGCTGTTTTTT. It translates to CASSLDFRAANTGELFF.

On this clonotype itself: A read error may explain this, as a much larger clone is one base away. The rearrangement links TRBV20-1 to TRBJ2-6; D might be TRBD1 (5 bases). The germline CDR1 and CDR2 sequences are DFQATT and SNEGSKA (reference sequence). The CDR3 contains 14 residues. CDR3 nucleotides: TGCAGTGCTAGGTTGCCGTCTGGGGCCAACGGCCTGACTTTC. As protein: CSARLPSGANGLTF.

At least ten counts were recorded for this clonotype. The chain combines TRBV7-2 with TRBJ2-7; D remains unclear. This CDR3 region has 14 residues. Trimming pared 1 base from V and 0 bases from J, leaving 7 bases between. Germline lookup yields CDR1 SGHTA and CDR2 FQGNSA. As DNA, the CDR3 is TGTGCCAGCAGCTTAGGCCCCGCCTCCTACGAGCAGTACTTC. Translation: CASSLGPASYEQYF. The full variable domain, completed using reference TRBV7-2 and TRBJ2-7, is GAGVSQSPSNKVTEKGKDVELRCDPISGHTALYWYRQSLGQGLEFLIYFQGNSAPDKSGLPSDRFSAERTGGSVSTLTIQRTQQEDSAVYLCASSLGPASYEQYFGPGTRLTVT.

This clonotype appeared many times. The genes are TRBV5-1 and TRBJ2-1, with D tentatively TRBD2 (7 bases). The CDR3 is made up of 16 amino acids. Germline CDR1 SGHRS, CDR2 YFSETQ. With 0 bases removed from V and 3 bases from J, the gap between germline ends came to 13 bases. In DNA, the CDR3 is TGCGCCAGCAGCTTGGTAGGGAGGGGGGACTACAATGAGCAGTTCTTC. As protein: CASSLVGRGDYNEQFF. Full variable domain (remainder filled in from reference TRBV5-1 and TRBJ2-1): KAGVTQTPRYLIKTRGQQVTLSCSPISGHRSVSWYQQTPGQGLQFLFEYFSETQRNKGNFPGRFSGRQFSNSRSEMNVSTLELGDSALYLCASSLVGRGDYNEQFFGPGTRLTVL.

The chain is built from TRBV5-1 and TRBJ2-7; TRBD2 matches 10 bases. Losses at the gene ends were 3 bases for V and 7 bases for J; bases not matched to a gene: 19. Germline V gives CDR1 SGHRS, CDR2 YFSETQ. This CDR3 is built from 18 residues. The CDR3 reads CASSSLALAGGSSEEQYF. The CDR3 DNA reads TGCGCCAGCAGCTCCCTCGCATTAGCGGGAGGATCCTCGGAGGAGCAGTACTTC. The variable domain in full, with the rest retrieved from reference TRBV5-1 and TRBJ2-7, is KAGVTQTPRYLIKTRGQQVTLSCSPISGHRSVSWYQQTPGQGLQFLFEYFSETQRNKGNFPGRFSGRQFSNSRSEMNVSTLELGDSALYLCASSSLALAGGSSEEQYFGPGTRLTVT.

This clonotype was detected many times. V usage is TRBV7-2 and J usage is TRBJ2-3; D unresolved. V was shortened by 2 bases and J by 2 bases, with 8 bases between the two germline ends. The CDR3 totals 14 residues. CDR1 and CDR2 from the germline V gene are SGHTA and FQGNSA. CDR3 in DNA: TGTGCCAGCAGCTTACCGACCAACACAGATACGCAGTATTTT. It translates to CASSLPTNTDTQYF.

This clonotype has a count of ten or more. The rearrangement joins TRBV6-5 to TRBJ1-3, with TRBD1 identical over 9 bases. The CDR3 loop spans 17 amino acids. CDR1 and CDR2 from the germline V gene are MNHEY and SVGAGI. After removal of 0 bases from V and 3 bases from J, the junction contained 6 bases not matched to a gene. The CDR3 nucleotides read TGTGCCAGCAGTTACTCGAACAGGGGGCCCTATGGAAACACCATATATTTT. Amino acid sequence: CASSYSNRGPYGNTIYF.

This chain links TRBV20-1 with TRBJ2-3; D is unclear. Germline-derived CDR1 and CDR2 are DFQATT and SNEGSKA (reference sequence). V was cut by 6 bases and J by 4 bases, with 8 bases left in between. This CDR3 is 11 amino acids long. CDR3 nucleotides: TGCAGTGCCGCCCACTCAGATACGCAGTATTTT. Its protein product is CSAAHSDTQYF.

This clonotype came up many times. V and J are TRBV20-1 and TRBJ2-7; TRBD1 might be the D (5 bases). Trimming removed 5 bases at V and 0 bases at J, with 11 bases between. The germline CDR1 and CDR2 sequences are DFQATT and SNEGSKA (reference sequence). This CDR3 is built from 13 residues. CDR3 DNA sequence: TGCAGTGCTTGGACATTAAGCTCCTACGAGCAGTACTTC. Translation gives CSAWTLSSYEQYF.

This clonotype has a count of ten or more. CDR3 coding DNA: TGTGCCAGCACCCTAAGGAGGACCTTCCAAGAGACCCAGTACTTC. Amino acids: CASTLRRTFQETQYF. The V gene is TRBV7-2, the J gene TRBJ2-5; a weak D match, TRBD2 (5 bases). The CDR3 totals 15 residues. With 7 bases removed from V and 1 base from J, the gap between germline ends came to 16 bases. The germline CDR1 and CDR2 sequences are SGHTA and FQGNSA.

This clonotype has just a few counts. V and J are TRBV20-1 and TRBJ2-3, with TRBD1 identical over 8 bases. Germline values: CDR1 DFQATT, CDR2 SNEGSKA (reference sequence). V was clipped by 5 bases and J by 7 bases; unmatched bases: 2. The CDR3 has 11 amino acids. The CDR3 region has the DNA TGCAGTGCTGACAGGGGCTATACGCAGTATTTT. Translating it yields CSADRGYTQYF.

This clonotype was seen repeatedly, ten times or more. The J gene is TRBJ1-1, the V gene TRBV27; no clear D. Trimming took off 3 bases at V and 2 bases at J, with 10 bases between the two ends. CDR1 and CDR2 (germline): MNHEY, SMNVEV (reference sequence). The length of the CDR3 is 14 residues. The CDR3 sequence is CASSFRNTNTEAFF. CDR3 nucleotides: TGTGCCAGCAGTTTTCGCAACACCAACACTGAAGCTTTCTTT.

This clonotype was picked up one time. CDR3 sequence reads: CASSGDTGELFF. CDR3 sequence (DNA): TGTGCCAGCAGCGGTGACACCGGGGAGCTGTTTTTT. The V and J genes are TRBV9 and TRBJ2-2; D unclear. Trimming cost V 3 bases and J 3 bases, with 3 bases left between them. This CDR3 comprises 12 residues. Germline V gene lookup returns CDR1 SGDLS and CDR2 YYNGEE.

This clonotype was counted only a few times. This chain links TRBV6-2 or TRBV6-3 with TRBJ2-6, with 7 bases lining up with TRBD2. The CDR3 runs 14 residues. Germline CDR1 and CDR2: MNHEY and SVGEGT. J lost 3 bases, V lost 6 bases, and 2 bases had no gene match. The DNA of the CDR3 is TGTGCCAGCAGCGCGGGGGATGGGGCCAACGTCCTGACTTTC. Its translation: CASSAGDGANVLTF.

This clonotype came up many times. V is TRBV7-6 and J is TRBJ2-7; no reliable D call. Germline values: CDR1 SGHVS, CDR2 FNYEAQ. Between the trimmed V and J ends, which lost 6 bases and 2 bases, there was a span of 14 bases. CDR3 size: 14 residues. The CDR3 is CASSRASETYEQYF. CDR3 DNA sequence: TGTGCCAGCAGTCGGGCCTCCGAAACCTACGAGCAGTACTTC.

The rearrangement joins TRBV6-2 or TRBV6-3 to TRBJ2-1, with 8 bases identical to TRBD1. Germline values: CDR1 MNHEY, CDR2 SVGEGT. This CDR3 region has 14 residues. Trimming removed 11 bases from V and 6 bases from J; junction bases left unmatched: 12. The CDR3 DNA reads TGTGCCGGGGCCCGGACAGGGAAAAGCAATGAGCAGTTCTTC. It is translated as CAGARTGKSNEQFF.

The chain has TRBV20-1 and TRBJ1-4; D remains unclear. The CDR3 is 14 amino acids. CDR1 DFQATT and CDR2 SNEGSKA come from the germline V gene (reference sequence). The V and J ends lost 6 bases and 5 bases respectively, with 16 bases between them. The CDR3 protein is CSAGDRRENEKLFF. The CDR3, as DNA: TGCAGTGCGGGCGATAGACGGGAGAATGAAAAACTGTTTTTT.

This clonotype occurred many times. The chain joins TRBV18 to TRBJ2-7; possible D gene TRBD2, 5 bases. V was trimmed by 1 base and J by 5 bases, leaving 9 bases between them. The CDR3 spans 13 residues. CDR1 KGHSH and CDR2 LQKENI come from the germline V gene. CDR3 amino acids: CASSPRGSDEQYF. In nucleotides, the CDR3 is TGTGCCAGCTCACCACGAGGGTCGGACGAGCAGTACTTC.

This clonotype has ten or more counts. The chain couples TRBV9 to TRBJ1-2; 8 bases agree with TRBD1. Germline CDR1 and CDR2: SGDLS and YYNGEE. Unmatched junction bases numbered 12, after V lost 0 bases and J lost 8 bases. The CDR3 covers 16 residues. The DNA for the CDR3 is TGTGCCAGCAGCGTAGCGAGTTCTGACAGGGGAGGCGGCTACACCTTC. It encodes CASSVASSDRGGGYTF.

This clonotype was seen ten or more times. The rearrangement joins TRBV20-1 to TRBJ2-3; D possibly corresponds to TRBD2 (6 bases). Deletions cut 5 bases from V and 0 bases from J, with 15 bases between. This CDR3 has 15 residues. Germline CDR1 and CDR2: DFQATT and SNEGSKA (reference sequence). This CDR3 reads CSAVRLGPSTDTQYF. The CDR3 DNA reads TGCAGTGCTGTCCGACTAGGGCCAAGCACAGATACGCAGTATTTT.